This T cell receptor beta chain is drawn from a study of cytomegalovirus exposure and HLA in healthy donors. Study-wide context: Early release data held roughly 90 million unique TCRs from HLA-typed donors. Study results and limitations: Indistinguishable V segments such as TRBV6-2 and TRBV6-3 were excluded. Most likely, a cluster of highly shared sequence variants arose as a sequencing artifact.

A remark on this clone: Its cognate antigen is unknown.

V was pared by 4 bases and J by 1 base, with 2 bases of the junction left unmatched. This CDR3 has 17 amino acids. Germline CDR1 MGHRA, CDR2 YSYEKL. The PCR employed 60 Vbeta primers together with 13 Jbeta primers. Repertoires were generated with immunoSEQ multiplex PCR, while TCRdb's copy carries only in-frame clones and drops some. The data show 110,000 to 150,000 clones, with about 80% seen just once and more than 4% held by the top ten. The sequence was collected from a man aged 40-55 years in good health and CMV-seropositive. The sample consisted of PBMCs. The chain uses TRBV4-1 and TRBJ2-2; 14 nucleotides agree with TRBD2. CDR3 DNA sequence: TGCGCCAGCAGCCGAGGGACTAGCGGGAGGAACACCGGGGAGCTGTTTTTT. Translated: CASSRGTSGRNTGELFF.